The 20 T cell receptor beta chains below were found in one sample sequenced in a study of blood T cell repertoires in COVID-19 (dated by TCRdb to about 2020). Receptor libraries were prepared by the immunoSEQ multiplex PCR assay. TCRdb re-hosts the immuneACCESS table, in-frame sequences only. Its copies lack some clones; in the studies checked, an unresolved V gene accounts for under half of them, and the cause for the rest is not known. The sample table records under 150,000 clones; around 76% of these occur just once. Jointly, the top ten make up roughly 13% of the sample. The sequenced material came from peripheral blood. These receptors were taken from an elderly man with acute or convalescent COVID-19.

The chain is built from TRBV7-2 and TRBJ2-2; no definite D call. This CDR3 has 16 residues. The germline V and J ends were trimmed by 5 bases and 3 bases, with 16 bases remaining between them. The germline gives CDR1 SGHTA, CDR2 FQGNSA. The CDR3 sequence is CASSPYKASDTGELFF. CDR3 nucleotides: TGTGCCAGCAGCCCCTATAAAGCCTCGGACACCGGGGAGCTGTTTTTT. Full variable domain (outside the CDR3, taken from reference TRBV7-2 and TRBJ2-2): GAGVSQSPSNKVTEKGKDVELRCDPISGHTALYWYRQSLGQGLEFLIYFQGNSAPDKSGLPSDRFSAERTGGSVSTLTIQRTQQEDSAVYLCASSPYKASDTGELFFGEGSRLTVL.

The V gene is TRBV4-3, the J gene TRBJ2-3; TRBD1 agrees at 8 bases. The CDR3 extends over 16 amino acids. J was trimmed by 3 bases and V by 2 bases; bases with no gene match: 7. Germline V gives CDR1 LGHNA, CDR2 YSLEER. This chain's CDR3 is CASSQTTGQVTDTQYF. In nucleotides, the CDR3 is TGCGCCAGCAGCCAAACCACGGGACAGGTAACAGATACGCAGTATTTT.

The chain has TRBV28 and TRBJ2-7; no definite D call. Germline assignment: CDR1 MDHEN and CDR2 SYDVKM. Trimming took 4 bases from V and 0 from J, leaving 16 bases between them. This CDR3 spans 16 amino acids. CDR3 region: CASSSPRSSSSYEQYF. CDR3 DNA: TGTGCCAGCAGTTCCCCCCGGAGTTCCAGCTCCTACGAGCAGTACTTC. The full variable domain, rest sourced from reference TRBV28 and TRBJ2-7, is DVKVTQSSRYLVKRTGEKVFLECVQDMDHENMFWYRQDPGLGLRLIYFSYDVKMKEKGDIPEGYSVSREKKERFSLILESASTNQTSMYLCASSSPRSSSSYEQYFGPGTRLTVT.

The chain carries TRBV5-4 and TRBJ1-2; D unclear. CDR3 size: 17 residues. Trimming removed 0 bases at V and 4 bases at J, with 19 bases between. Germline CDR1 reads SGHNT; CDR2 reads YYREEE (reference sequence). The CDR3 DNA reads TGTGCCAGCAGCTTGGGGGATGGCGGGATCTTGAGCTATGGCTACACCTTC. It yields the protein CASSLGDGGILSYGYTF.

The chain carries TRBV5-5 and TRBJ2-7; D is ambiguous. The CDR3 covers 12 residues. CDR1 is SGHKS and CDR2 is YYEKEE in the germline V gene (reference sequence). V dropped 4 bases and J dropped 4 bases, with 9 bases sitting between them. CDR3 sequence reads: CASSLSLYEQYF. DNA for the CDR3: TGTGCCAGCAGCCTCTCCCTTTACGAGCAGTACTTC.

A note on this clone: A junction boundary mismatches the germline segment, possibly from a read error. The V gene is TRBV15, the J gene TRBJ2-5; weak D call: TRBD2 (6 bases). The CDR3 runs 14 residues. Germline loops: CDR1 LNHNV, CDR2 YYDKDF (reference sequence). The chain's CDR3 is CATSKEGRQGTQYF. The CDR3 bases are TGTGCCACCAGCAAGGAGGGGCGACAAGGGACCCAGTACTTC.

This clone was observed once. The gene calls are TRBV6-5 and TRBJ1-5; TRBD1 matches 11 bases. This CDR3 comprises 15 residues. V lost 7 bases, J lost 7 bases, and 9 bases stayed unmatched. Germline CDR1 MNHEY, CDR2 SVGAGI. The CDR3 DNA reads TGTGCCAGCAAAAGGACAGGGGGCGCGGGGCAGCCCCAGCATTTT. Translating gives CASKRTGGAGQPQHF.

The chain is built from TRBV7-2 and TRBJ2-5; D may be TRBD1 (5 bases). CDR1 and CDR2 from the germline V gene are SGHTA and FQGNSA. This CDR3 has 12 amino acids. The V end lost 5 bases, the J end lost 4 bases, and 8 bases lay between the germline ends. For the CDR3, the DNA is TGTGCCAGCAGCCTGCAGGGAGAGACCCAGTACTTC. The encoded protein is CASSLQGETQYF.

This clone was seen a few times. The gene calls are TRBV7-8 and TRBJ2-7, with 8 nucleotides matching TRBD1. The CDR3 covers 15 residues. Per germline, CDR1 SGHVS and CDR2 FQNEAQ. Losses at the gene ends were 5 bases for V and 1 base for J; bases not matched to a gene: 7. CDR3 region: CASSDWTGNSYEQYF. CDR3 coding DNA: TGTGCCAGCAGCGATTGGACAGGGAATTCCTACGAGCAGTACTTC.

The CDR3 DNA is TGTGCCAGCAGTGTGGTGAGGGCAGATACGCAGTATTTT. It encodes CASSVVRADTQYF. J is TRBJ2-3 and V is TRBV2; perhaps TRBD2 as D (5 bases). The CDR3 runs to 13 residues. V was shortened by 4 bases and J by 4 bases, with 9 bases between the two germline ends. Germline-derived CDR1 and CDR2 are SNHLY and FYNNEI.

The chain recombines TRBV9 with TRBJ1-5; 7 bases are a match to TRBD1. With 3 bases clipped from V and 0 bases from J, the junction kept 6 bases outside the gene matches. The germline CDR1 and CDR2 sequences are SGDLS and YYNGEE. This CDR3 has 16 residues. The CDR3 protein is CASSEGDRGSNQPQHF. The CDR3 region has the DNA TGTGCCAGCAGCGAGGGGGACAGAGGTAGCAATCAGCCCCAGCATTTT.

The J gene is TRBJ2-2, the V gene TRBV7-3, with TRBD1 as a possible D gene (5 bases). CDR1 SGHTA and CDR2 FQGTGA come from the germline V gene. The CDR3 contains 16 residues. The V end was cut by 5 bases, the J end by 0 bases, with 13 bases between. The CDR3 sequence is CASSPQVPSNTGELFF. Written as DNA, the CDR3 is TGTGCCAGCAGCCCACAGGTCCCTTCGAACACCGGGGAGCTGTTTTTT.

V gene TRBV12-3 or TRBV12-4 combines with J gene TRBJ2-7; TRBD1 matches at 7 bases. Unmatched junction bases numbered 1, after V lost 4 bases and J lost 4 bases. The CDR3 has 12 amino acids. The CDR3 sequence is CASSSGQYEQYF. CDR3 in DNA: TGTGCCAGCAGTTCGGGACAGTACGAGCAGTACTTC.

J is TRBJ1-4 and V is TRBV4-1, with D tentatively TRBD1 (6 bases). The CDR3 runs 16 residues. Germline V lookup: CDR1 MGHRA, CDR2 YSYEKL. Between the trimmed V and J ends, which lost 2 bases and 7 bases, there was a span of 17 bases. DNA of the CDR3: TGCGCCAGCAGCCAAACCGGACAGAGCGCATTTGAAAAACTGTTTTTT. Protein: CASSQTGQSAFEKLFF.

This clone was seen ten or more times. This rearrangement joins TRBV7-2 to TRBJ2-3; 10 nucleotides match TRBD2. The CDR3 extends over 16 amino acids. In germline, CDR1 is SGHTA, CDR2 FQGNSA. Germline trimming cut 4 bases from V and 2 bases from J; bases unmatched to any gene: 6. The DNA of the CDR3 is TGTGCCAGCAGCTCAAAGCGGGGGGGGACCACAGATACGCAGTATTTT. Its translation is CASSSKRGGTTDTQYF. The full variable domain, its missing parts supplied by reference TRBV7-2 and TRBJ2-3, is GAGVSQSPSNKVTEKGKDVELRCDPISGHTALYWYRQSLGQGLEFLIYFQGNSAPDKSGLPSDRFSAERTGGSVSTLTIQRTQQEDSAVYLCASSSKRGGTTDTQYFGPGTRLTVL.

CDR3 in amino acids: CASSPGLAGYEQYF. CDR3 in DNA: TGTGCCAGCAGTCCAGGACTAGCGGGTTACGAGCAGTACTTC. The V call is TRBV2, the J call TRBJ2-7; 11 bases map to TRBD2. The CDR3 has 14 amino acids. J was trimmed by 4 bases and V by 5 bases; bases with no gene match: 4. Germline V CDR1 and CDR2: SNHLY, FYNNEI. The full variable domain, rest sourced from reference TRBV2 and TRBJ2-7, is EPEVTQTPSHQVTQMGQEVILRCVPISNHLYFYWYRQILGQKVEFLVSFYNNEISEKSEIFDDQFSVERPDGSNFTLKIRSTKLEDSAMYFCASSPGLAGYEQYFGPGTRLTVT.

The V gene is TRBV11-2, the J gene TRBJ1-5; maybe TRBD1 (5 bases). This CDR3 has 16 amino acids. In germline, CDR1 is SGHAT, CDR2 FQNNGV. Trimming took 1 base from V and 0 from J, leaving 10 bases between them. In nucleotides, the CDR3 is TGTGCCAGCAGCTTAGGTGGGGGGAATAGCAATCAGCCCCAGCATTTT. Protein sequence: CASSLGGGNSNQPQHF.

The V call is TRBV18, the J call TRBJ2-3, with 7 bases identical to TRBD1. In germline, CDR1 is KGHSH, CDR2 LQKENI. The CDR3 is 15 amino acids. With 6 bases clipped from V and 2 bases from J, the junction kept 8 bases outside the gene matches. CDR3 amino acids: CASSKPGQSTDTQYF. DNA for the CDR3: TGTGCCAGCTCGAAGCCGGGACAGTCCACAGATACGCAGTATTTT.

This clone was seen a handful of times. The gene calls are TRBV3-1 (or the pseudogene TRBV3-2) and TRBJ1-2; D not resolved. Germline V gives CDR1 LGHDT, CDR2 YNNKEL (reference sequence). The CDR3 loop spans 12 amino acids. V dropped 8 bases and J dropped 8 bases, with 15 bases sitting between them. CDR3 DNA sequence: TGTGCCAGCCTCGTCCCTAAATGGGGCTACACCTTC. Its protein is CASLVPKWGYTF.

The chain links TRBV9 to TRBJ1-6; weak D call: TRBD1 (5 bases). This CDR3 is 13 amino acids long. V lost 4 bases to trimming and J lost 10 bases, with 12 bases between them. Germline CDR1 and CDR2: SGDLS and YYNGEE. CDR3 sequence: CASSKEGSSPLHF. CDR3 bases: TGTGCCAGCAGCAAGGAGGGGTCCTCACCCCTCCACTTT.